The source of this T cell receptor (beta chain) is a study of blood T cell repertoires in COVID-19. About the study: The analysed material was cDNA or gDNA that came from T cells, B-cell-depleted T cells, or PBMCs.

This clone has just one count. Source study methods: Reference gene primer amplification gave nucleated cell count estimates. TCRdb's copy holds only in-frame clones and misses some; the assay was immunoSEQ multiplex PCR. The DNA was the basis for D and trimming; V, J and clone size are from that table. The sample records 150,000 to 200,000 clones, approximately 83% being singletons. Germline V gives CDR1 MNHEY, CDR2 SMNVEV (reference sequence). With 5 bases clipped from V and 8 bases from J, the junction kept 10 bases outside the gene matches. This CDR3 has 15 amino acids. The rearrangement uses TRBV27 and TRBJ1-2, with 11 positions matching TRBD1. This clonotype was obtained from a man aged 60 to 69 with acute or convalescent COVID-19. The material sequenced was peripheral blood. The CDR3 here is CASSPRDRGAWGYTF. In DNA, the CDR3 is TGTGCCAGCAGTCCCCGGGACAGGGGGGCGTGGGGCTACACCTTC.